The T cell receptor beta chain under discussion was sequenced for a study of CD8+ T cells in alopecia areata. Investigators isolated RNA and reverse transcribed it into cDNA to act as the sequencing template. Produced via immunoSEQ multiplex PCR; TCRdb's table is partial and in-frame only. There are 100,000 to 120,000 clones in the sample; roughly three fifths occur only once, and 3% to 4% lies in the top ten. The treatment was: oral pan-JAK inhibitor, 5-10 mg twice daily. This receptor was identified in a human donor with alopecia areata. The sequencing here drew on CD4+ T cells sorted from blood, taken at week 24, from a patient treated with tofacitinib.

In DNA form, the CDR3 reads TGTGCCCGGGACTATGGAGGGAAAAACATTCAGTACTTC. It encodes CARDYGGKNIQYF. The rearrangement links TRBV30 to TRBJ2-4; 7 bases match TRBD2. This CDR3 comprises 13 residues. CDR1 GTSNPN and CDR2 SVGIG come from the germline V gene (reference sequence). V shed 8 bases, J shed 4 bases, and the junction held 8 bases outside the gene matches.